This TCR beta chain was captured in a study of Graves' ophthalmopathy and Graves' hyperthyroidism (dated by TCRdb to between 2018 and 2020). Context from the whole study: Peripheral blood was collected at initial diagnosis, prior to any treatment. For training and testing, the 100 or so patients in the discovery cohort were randomly divided in a 7:3 ratio. T-cell repertoires of thyroid tissue and blood were compared in six hyperthyroidism patients. A discovery set of 90 to 100 patients (around 44 ophthalmopathy, approximately 58 stable hyperthyroidism) was enrolled to explore V-J signatures distinguishing ophthalmopathy from hyperthyroidism. In total, 135 blood samples were TCR-sequenced: fewer than 50 ophthalmopathy, about 75 hyperthyroidism and some 17 hyperthyroidism-to-ophthalmopathy patients. An independent validation cohort was composed of some 19 hyperthyroidism patients and around 15 patients who later progressed from hyperthyroidism to ophthalmopathy. To tell Graves' ophthalmopathy apart from Graves' hyperthyroidism, and to predict which patients would progress to ophthalmopathy, the study relied on TCR beta repertoire signatures. After sampling, hyperthyroidism patients received methimazole starting at 30 mg daily, and ophthalmopathy patients received high-dose intravenous methylprednisolone. The full study reports these points: In validation, the model predicted ophthalmopathy progression with less than 71% sensitivity and about 77% specificity; roughly 11 predicted patients were CT-confirmed with GO in a median of approximately 6.5 months. In cross-validation, the 13-signature model distinguished ophthalmopathy from stable hyperthyroidism with 87.88% sensitivity and roughly 84% specificity, while in the test set the corresponding values were around 79% and 71%. Most of the expanded thyroid clonotypes with a frequency above 0.001 were also detected in blood, and it was suggested that the thyroid immune response may be reflected by blood repertoires. No statistical method was used to predetermine the sample size, and group allocation was not hidden from the investigators.

For repertoire sequencing, the TCR beta CDR3 regions were amplified from RNA transcripts. A first-round RT-PCR used HTBI primers with the Qiagen OneStep RT-PCR kit, followed by a second-round multiplex PCR, size selection and purification. The libraries underwent paired-end sequencing with 100 bp reads on an Illumina HiSeq2000. As for the original processing: SOAPnuke was used for read processing, and reads with adapters, uncalled bases, a mean Phred below 15, or no exact constant-primer or identifier match were discarded. COPE v1.2.5 was used to merge high-quality paired reads. Each unique nucleotide sequence was treated as a clonotype, and MiTCR v1.1 was used to align the clonotypes to the IMGT TRB V, D and J references. Only V-J combinations with frequency above 0.0001 were analysed, covering around 99% of repertoires. For each V-J combination, a TCR clonal expansion and chaos score was defined as the ratio of F50 clonal expansion to chaos observed in the TCRdist matrix. Welch's t-statistics and random forest were used to narrow the features down to 13 V-J combinations, which were then fed into a naive Bayes classifier. The similarity between thyroid and blood repertoires was quantified using the Morisita-Horn index. TCRdb trimmed the raw reads at Q25, called clones with MiXCR and kept productive beta chains. Duplicate CDR3 protein sequences are folded into a single record with the most common DNA and genes. TCRdb, not the original authors, processed these V and J calls. This sample lists 400,000 to 450,000 distinct CDR3 sequences; 20% to 25% were detected once. The top ten clones comprise 2.5% to 3.5% of the sample.

The germline V gene (reference sequence) yields DFQATT for CDR1 and SNEGSKA for CDR2. V is pared back by 4 bases and J by 0 bases, with 16 bases lying between the germline termini. The CDR3 measures 16 amino acids from cysteine to phenylalanine. CDR3 DNA only is kept here, 48 bases in frame from base 1. This clonotype appeared a few times. Its specific antigen is unknown. Base qualities are not provided; no much larger clone lies one nucleotide away. Hyperthyroidism was defined as stable when no progression to ophthalmopathy occurred within 18 months of follow-up. The hyperthyroidism patients were 18 to 65 years old and newly diagnosed, with a disease duration of less than 2 months. Patients were excluded if they had other autoimmune diseases, uncontrolled infections, pregnancy or lactation. Clinical symptoms, serum thyroxine, TRAb, thyroid ultrasound and orbital computed tomography formed the basis of the diagnosis. PBMCs were isolated from more than 9 ml of fresh peripheral blood by Ficoll-Paque density gradient centrifugation. Trizol reagent was used to extract the total RNA, and its quality was then checked on an Agilent 2100 Bioanalyzer.

This chain is built from TRBV20-1 and TRBJ1-5; TRBD1 is a weak D gene call, 6 bases matching. The TCR comes from a woman aged 18-29 years with stable Graves' hyperthyroidism. Donor details come from another sample of the same person, matched by shared clones. The sequencing input was peripheral blood. The CDR3 is CSAKTRGANSNQPQHF. In nucleotide form, the sequence is TGCAGTGCTAAGACGCGGGGGGCGAATAGCAATCAGCCCCAGCATTTT.